Listed below are T cell receptor beta chains from one sample, sequenced in a study of CD8+ T cells in alopecia areata. Here immunoSEQ multiplex PCR was the method, and the copy in TCRdb shows in-frame clones only, minus some. Of around 100,000 clones listed, around three fifths are singletons. The sequences come from CD8+ T cells sorted from blood, collected at week 24, from a patient treated with tofacitinib. The receptors stem from a human donor with alopecia areata. CDR3s include the opening cysteine and the closing phenylalanine or tryptophan. The D gene is left open where the match is weak. Clone size is given for some rows only: seen once, a few or many times, or a class if the clone is expanded.

d_call	v_call	j_call	clone_size	cdr3_aa	cdr3_nt
NA	TRBV29-1	TRBJ2-3	few	CSVAGEATQYF	TGCAGCGTTGCTGGGGAGGCTACGCAGTATTTT
NA	TRBV27	TRBJ1-5	NA	CASSRDNSNQPQHF	TGTGCCAGCAGCCGCGACAATAGCAATCAGCCCCAGCATTTT
NA	TRBV5-1	TRBJ1-1	NA	CASSERRGNTEAFF	TGCGCCAGCAGCGAGAGGAGGGGGAACACTGAAGCTTTCTTT
TRBD1	TRBV4-3	TRBJ1-4	NA	CASSQEPGGVAEKLFF	TGCGCCAGCAGCCAAGAGCCAGGGGGGGTCGCGGAAAAACTGTTTTTT
NA	TRBV15	TRBJ1-4	NA	CATSRDLTGLNEKLFF	TGTGCCACCAGCAGAGATCTCACAGGGCTGAATGAAAAACTGTTTTTT
TRBD1	TRBV30	TRBJ2-4	few	CAWGQGAGAKNIQYF	TGTGCCTGGGGACAGGGGGCAGGAGCCAAAAACATTCAGTACTTC
NA	TRBV2	TRBJ2-7	NA	CASTLGGSYEQYF	TGTGCCAGCACCCTTGGGGGGAGCTACGAGCAGTACTTC
NA	TRBV7-3	TRBJ2-1	NA	CASSPTGANNEQFF	TGTGCCAGCAGCCCCACCGGGGCGAATAATGAGCAGTTCTTC
TRBD2	TRBV29-1	TRBJ2-2	NA	CSDMNLAGRTGELFF	TGCAGCGATATGAACCTAGCGGGGAGGACCGGGGAGCTGTTTTTT
TRBD2	TRBV4-3	TRBJ2-7	NA	CASSQAVLGLAGGTSYEQYF	TGCGCCAGCAGCCAAGCCGTGTTGGGACTAGCGGGGGGGACTTCCTACGAGCAGTACTTC
NA	TRBV10-2	TRBJ2-7	NA	CASTTDGGMNEQYF	TGCGCCAGCACCACTGATGGGGGTATGAACGAGCAGTACTTC
NA	TRBV14	TRBJ1-6	NA	CASSPWGGVRSPLHF	TGTGCCAGCAGCCCGTGGGGCGGGGTTCGCTCACCCCTCCACTTT
NA	TRBV15	TRBJ2-1	NA	CATSRVQGHNEQFF	TGTGCCACCAGCAGAGTCCAGGGTCACAATGAGCAGTTCTTC
NA	TRBV7-8	TRBJ2-7	NA	CASSLQDTGYEQYF	TGTGCCAGCAGCTTACAAGACACTGGATACGAGCAGTACTTC
NA	TRBV9	TRBJ2-7	NA	CASSVGGPSYEQYF	TGTGCCAGCAGCGTAGGGGGACCAAGCTACGAGCAGTACTTC
NA	TRBV18	TRBJ2-5	NA	CASSPTDSLGETQYF	TGTGCCAGCTCACCAACGGACAGTCTAGGGGAGACCCAGTACTTC
NA	TRBV30	TRBJ1-1	NA	CAWNRELEAFF	TGTGCCTGGAACAGGGAGTTGGAAGCTTTCTTT
TRBD2	TRBV19	TRBJ2-3	few	CASSLSGTNYGDTQYF	TGTGCCAGTAGCTTATCCGGGACTAACTATGGAGATACGCAGTATTTT
NA	TRBV5-4	TRBJ2-2	many	CASSLKGSNTGELFF	TGTGCCAGCAGTCTAAAGGGGTCGAACACCGGGGAGCTGTTTTTT
NA	TRBV7-8	TRBJ2-2	NA	CASSPWTATGELFF	TGTGCCAGCAGCCCCTGGACCGCGACGGGGGAGCTGTTTTTT
TRBD1	TRBV7-9	TRBJ2-7	NA	CASRHAPGQGISEQYF	TGTGCCAGCAGACACGCGCCCGGACAGGGAATTAGCGAGCAGTACTTC
NA	TRBV6-5	TRBJ2-2	few	CASSEANTGELFF	TGTGCCAGCAGTGAAGCGAACACCGGGGAGCTGTTTTTT
TRBD1	TRBV30	TRBJ1-2	NA	CALTTGDYGYTF	TGTGCCTTAACGACAGGGGACTATGGCTACACCTTC
NA	TRBV13	TRBJ2-1	once	CASSPPYYNEQFF	TGTGCCAGCAGCCCTCCTTACTACAATGAGCAGTTCTTC
NA	TRBV7-8	TRBJ1-4	few	CASRTEWSEKLFF	TGTGCCAGCAGGACGGAGTGGAGTGAAAAACTGTTTTTT
NA	TRBV6-5	TRBJ1-5	once	CASTNAVSQPQHF	TGTGCCAGCACCAACGCGGTCTCTCAGCCCCAGCATTTT
TRBD1	TRBV6-5	TRBJ1-2	NA	CASSGQGASYGYTF	TGTGCCAGCAGTGGACAGGGGGCGAGCTATGGCTACACCTTC
NA	TRBV30	TRBJ1-2	NA	CAWGRQAGGYTF	TGTGCCTGGGGTCGACAGGCGGGTGGCTACACCTTC
TRBD1	TRBV30	TRBJ1-1	few	CAWSYGQGDTEAFF	TGTGCCTGGAGTTACGGACAGGGAGACACTGAAGCTTTCTTT
NA	TRBV4-1	TRBJ2-2	few	CASSQDEEGSGTGELFF	TGCGCCAGCAGCCAAGATGAGGAGGGGTCGGGAACCGGGGAGCTGTTTTTT
NA	TRBV19	TRBJ2-1	few	CASTGKGVYNEQFF	TGTGCCAGTACTGGGAAGGGGGTGTACAATGAGCAGTTCTTC
NA	TRBV5-6	TRBJ2-2	NA	CASSHTEYGGTGELFF	TGTGCCAGCAGCCACACGGAATACGGGGGTACCGGGGAGCTGTTTTTT
NA	TRBV4-1	TRBJ1-2	NA	CASSQLYGANYGYTF	TGCGCCAGCAGCCAACTCTATGGGGCGAACTATGGCTACACCTTC
TRBD1	TRBV6-5	TRBJ2-1	NA	CASARGGLNEQFF	TGTGCCAGCGCAAGAGGGGGCCTCAATGAGCAGTTCTTC
NA	TRBV27	TRBJ2-7	NA	CASSFLGRSDEQYF	TGTGCCAGCAGTTTTCTTGGAAGGAGTGACGAGCAGTACTTC
TRBD1	TRBV9	TRBJ1-1	NA	CASSGGQGWNTEAFF	TGTGCCAGCAGCGGGGGACAGGGATGGAACACTGAAGCTTTCTTT
NA	TRBV6-6	TRBJ2-1	once	CASSYERVEQFF	TGTGCCAGCAGTTATGAGAGAGTCGAGCAGTTCTTC
TRBD1	TRBV29-1	TRBJ2-7	few	CSVEQGAKYEQYF	TGCAGCGTGGAACAGGGGGCCAAGTACGAGCAGTACTTC
NA	TRBV27	TRBJ2-7	NA	CASSQRGYEQYF	TGTGCCAGCAGTCAAAGGGGCTACGAGCAGTACTTC
NA	TRBV29-1	TRBJ1-2	NA	CSVDPDGGYGYTF	TGCAGCGTTGATCCCGATGGGGGCTATGGCTACACCTTC